These T cell receptor beta chains were read from a single sample in a study of control samples from healthy donors and cancer patients. The method was immunoSEQ multiplex PCR; TCRdb's version includes in-frame clones alone and lacks a portion of them. The sample includes 20,000 to 25,000 clones, approximately 83% of them seen just once. Sample: PBMCs. The source of these receptors is a man in his 60s with head and neck cancer. Both conserved end residues are part of each CDR3. Each record gives: clone size, V gene, CDR3 length, CDR3 protein. Clone sizes are given selectively: once, few, many, or a class where the clone is expanded.

clone_size: few; v_call: TRBV27; cdr3_length: 15; cdr3_aa: CASSRLAGESDTQYF
clone_size: -; v_call: TRBV9; cdr3_length: 16; cdr3_aa: CASSVAIGTLNTEAFF
clone_size: -; v_call: TRBV9; cdr3_length: 15; cdr3_aa: CASSVGREFNYGYTF
clone_size: -; v_call: TRBV19; cdr3_length: 16; cdr3_aa: CASSPGRGSLDQPQHF
clone_size: -; v_call: TRBV19; cdr3_length: 13; cdr3_aa: CASSIREDYGYTF
clone_size: -; v_call: TRBV20-1; cdr3_length: 11; cdr3_aa: CSAGRNEKLFF
clone_size: -; v_call: TRBV5-1; cdr3_length: 13; cdr3_aa: CASSLGVGEGYTF
clone_size: -; v_call: TRBV11-3; cdr3_length: 19; cdr3_aa: CASSLGGGGPVSGANVLTF
clone_size: -; v_call: TRBV18; cdr3_length: 15; cdr3_aa: CASSLAGTGVHGYTF
clone_size: -; v_call: TRBV5-4; cdr3_length: 14; cdr3_aa: CASSTGQGRTEAFF
clone_size: -; v_call: TRBV6-2/TRBV6-3; cdr3_length: 18; cdr3_aa: CASSYRPGTVKSVNEQFF
clone_size: -; v_call: TRBV27; cdr3_length: 15; cdr3_aa: CASSFSDRVHQPQHF
clone_size: -; v_call: TRBV5-6; cdr3_length: 15; cdr3_aa: CASSNGQAGGNTIYF
clone_size: -; v_call: TRBV11-2; cdr3_length: 14; cdr3_aa: CASSSPLTLFTLHF
clone_size: -; v_call: TRBV7-2; cdr3_length: 14; cdr3_aa: CASSKGTVGTEAFF
clone_size: -; v_call: TRBV5-1; cdr3_length: 16; cdr3_aa: CASSLMGSSGANVLTF
clone_size: -; v_call: TRBV11-3; cdr3_length: 13; cdr3_aa: CASSLGGNTEAFF
clone_size: -; v_call: TRBV30; cdr3_length: 13; cdr3_aa: CAWSGQGYNEQFF
clone_size: -; v_call: TRBV5-1; cdr3_length: 12; cdr3_aa: CASSLKGTGEFF
clone_size: -; v_call: TRBV6-4; cdr3_length: 15; cdr3_aa: CASSGGVRATDTQYF
clone_size: -; v_call: TRBV28; cdr3_length: 15; cdr3_aa: CASSLYLVLGNEQFF
clone_size: -; v_call: TRBV28; cdr3_length: 14; cdr3_aa: CASSFKGVWYGYTF
clone_size: -; v_call: TRBV7-2; cdr3_length: 15; cdr3_aa: CASSLSGVSPGELFF
clone_size: -; v_call: TRBV5-1; cdr3_length: 15; cdr3_aa: CASSWDGTGSNEQFF
clone_size: -; v_call: TRBV5-1; cdr3_length: 16; cdr3_aa: CASSFGTGASYNEQFF
clone_size: -; v_call: TRBV6-6; cdr3_length: 14; cdr3_aa: CASRKEGGTDTQYF
clone_size: -; v_call: TRBV11-3; cdr3_length: 14; cdr3_aa: CASSFTGGTDTQYF
clone_size: -; v_call: TRBV20-1; cdr3_length: 10; cdr3_aa: CSAAVDEQYF
clone_size: -; v_call: TRBV27; cdr3_length: 15; cdr3_aa: CASSSSGSFTGELFF
clone_size: -; v_call: TRBV5-1; cdr3_length: 14; cdr3_aa: CASSPGTGNTEAFF
clone_size: -; v_call: TRBV5-1; cdr3_length: 15; cdr3_aa: CASSQTPTGNYGYTF
clone_size: -; v_call: TRBV5-4; cdr3_length: 14; cdr3_aa: CASSTSGSSYEQYF
clone_size: -; v_call: TRBV5-1; cdr3_length: 14; cdr3_aa: CASSLDRVNYGYTF
clone_size: -; v_call: TRBV15; cdr3_length: 16; cdr3_aa: CATSRYHPGSTDTQYF
clone_size: -; v_call: TRBV12-3/TRBV12-4; cdr3_length: 13; cdr3_aa: CASSLGVVYGYTF
clone_size: -; v_call: TRBV18; cdr3_length: 14; cdr3_aa: CASSFIRPNTEAFF
clone_size: -; v_call: TRBV19; cdr3_length: 16; cdr3_aa: CASSIAVTQGSSPLHF
clone_size: -; v_call: TRBV5-1; cdr3_length: 13; cdr3_aa: CASKVVTGDEQYF
clone_size: -; v_call: TRBV5-1; cdr3_length: 15; cdr3_aa: CASSSGGGRKETQYF
clone_size: -; v_call: TRBV28; cdr3_length: 16; cdr3_aa: CASTTGHWDRVSPLHF
clone_size: -; v_call: TRBV5-1; cdr3_length: 14; cdr3_aa: CASSLDGDSNTQYF
clone_size: -; v_call: TRBV7-2; cdr3_length: 13; cdr3_aa: CASSFSLTSEQYF
clone_size: -; v_call: TRBV18; cdr3_length: 11; cdr3_aa: CASSKGQGIFF
clone_size: -; v_call: TRBV6-5; cdr3_length: 10; cdr3_aa: CASNAREQYF
clone_size: few; v_call: TRBV15; cdr3_length: 14; cdr3_aa: CATSRDWGITEAFF
clone_size: -; v_call: TRBV7-2; cdr3_length: 15; cdr3_aa: CASSLSGGRTYEQYF
clone_size: -; v_call: TRBV19; cdr3_length: 13; cdr3_aa: CASSLGPSYEQYF
clone_size: -; v_call: TRBV7-2; cdr3_length: 12; cdr3_aa: CASAGPGGTQYF
clone_size: -; v_call: TRBV5-3; cdr3_length: 15; cdr3_aa: CARSRGLAGTDTQYF
clone_size: -; v_call: TRBV4-1; cdr3_length: 15; cdr3_aa: CASSQGWRENTEAFF
clone_size: -; v_call: TRBV14; cdr3_length: 16; cdr3_aa: CASSPRALLANEKLFF
clone_size: -; v_call: TRBV7-9; cdr3_length: 16; cdr3_aa: CASSLLDTTVYNEQFF
clone_size: -; v_call: TRBV19; cdr3_length: 15; cdr3_aa: CASSITQGPLKPQHF
clone_size: few; v_call: TRBV5-4; cdr3_length: 15; cdr3_aa: CASSFVDGTNTEAFF
clone_size: -; v_call: TRBV6-1; cdr3_length: 12; cdr3_aa: CASREGLNEQFF
clone_size: -; v_call: TRBV29-1; cdr3_length: 11; cdr3_aa: CSVRGAGGYTF
clone_size: few; v_call: TRBV30; cdr3_length: 12; cdr3_aa: CAWSAGSYGYTF